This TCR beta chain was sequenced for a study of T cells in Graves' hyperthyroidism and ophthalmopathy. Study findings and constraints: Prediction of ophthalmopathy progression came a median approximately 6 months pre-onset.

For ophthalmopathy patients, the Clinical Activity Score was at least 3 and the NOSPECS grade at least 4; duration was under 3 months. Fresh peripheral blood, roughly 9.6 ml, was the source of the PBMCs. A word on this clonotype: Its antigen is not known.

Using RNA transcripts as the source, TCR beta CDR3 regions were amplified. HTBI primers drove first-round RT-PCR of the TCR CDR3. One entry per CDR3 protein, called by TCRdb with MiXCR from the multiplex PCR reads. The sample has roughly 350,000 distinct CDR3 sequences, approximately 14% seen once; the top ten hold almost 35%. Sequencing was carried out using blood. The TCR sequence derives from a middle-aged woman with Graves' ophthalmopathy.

The CDR3 here is CAISDPTGEAFF. CDR3 bases: TGTGCCATCAGTGATCCCACAGGTGAAGCTTTCTTT. V usage is TRBV10-3 and J usage is TRBJ1-1; possibly TRBD1 for D (5 bases). Trimming shortened V by 3 bases and J by 7 bases, and 9 bases separated the two germline ends. From germline, CDR1 is ENHRY and CDR2 SYGVKD. The CDR3 sequence is 12 residues long.